This TCR beta chain was retrieved from a study of T cell repertoires in cytomegalovirus infection. On the study more broadly: Recently identified HLA-C-restricted and well-studied HLA-B-restricted CMV epitopes were used. Based on public TCR beta signatures, there were indications of CMV infection and of a matching HLA type. Study-wide findings and caveats: The cumulative frequency of public TCR beta families identified carriers of CMV plus the relevant HLA.

TCRdb recomputed calls from the reads with MiXCR, one row per CDR3 protein. The table shows around 710,000 distinct CDR3 sequences, with 25% to 30% occurring only once. Trimming removed 1 base from V and 4 bases from J, with 22 bases in between. This CDR3 has 18 residues. Germline values: CDR1 SGHTA, CDR2 FQGNSA. There are many counts of this clonotype. What it binds is unknown. This sample comprised cultured CD8+ T cells from PBMCs, obtained from culture after CMV antigen stimulation. The receptor was isolated from a human donor in good health (CMV status not recorded). Some clones in this sample may be carry-over from other donors' samples. The chain has TRBV7-2 and TRBJ1-1; D is uncertain. The CDR3 loop reads CASSLVLRTTLDFTEAFF. CDR3 in DNA: TGTGCCAGCAGCTTAGTGTTACGCACCACCCTCGATTTCACTGAAGCTTTCTTT.